The 26 T cell receptor beta chains presented below share a single source sample, sequenced in a study of blood T cell repertoires in COVID-19. Libraries were prepared by immunoSEQ multiplex PCR; TCRdb keeps only in-frame clonotypes and omits some of them. The data show over 150,000 clones, about 90% seen once. The sequencing input was PBMCs or T cells enriched from blood (not recorded which). These receptors all stem from a woman between 50 and 59 years old who had recovered from COVID-19.

The chain links TRBV7-8 to TRBJ2-5; maybe TRBD2 (6 bases). Germline CDR1 SGHVS, CDR2 FQNEAQ. The CDR3 is made up of 14 amino acids. V lost 8 bases to trimming and J lost 4 bases, with 17 bases between them. The CDR3 DNA sequence: TGTGCCAGCCGGCGGGACGCAAGGCGAGAGACCCAGTACTTC. Its protein is CASRRDARRETQYF.

The V and J genes are TRBV13 and TRBJ2-1, with 15 bases that match TRBD2. The CDR3 totals 18 residues. Germline CDR1 and CDR2: PRHDT and FYEKMQ (reference sequence). The ends lost 1 base at V and 2 bases at J; junction bases unmatched: 3. The CDR3 protein is CASSLEGTSGRPYNEQFF. The CDR3 DNA reads as TGTGCCAGCAGCTTAGAAGGGACTAGCGGGAGGCCCTACAATGAGCAGTTCTTC.

This clone has more than one count but fewer than ten. The chain uses TRBV2 and TRBJ1-1; D possibly corresponds to TRBD1 (6 bases). V shed 4 bases and J shed 7 bases, with 10 bases lying between them. The CDR3 runs 12 residues. The germline gives CDR1 SNHLY, CDR2 FYNNEI. The CDR3 protein is CASSVRDIEAFF. DNA for the CDR3: TGTGCCAGCAGTGTTCGGGACATTGAAGCTTTCTTT.

This chain links TRBV3-1 (or the pseudogene TRBV3-2) with TRBJ1-6, with D possibly matching TRBD1 (5 bases). Germline CDR1 reads LGHDT; CDR2 reads YNNKEL (reference sequence). The ends were cut back, 0 bases at V and 1 base at J, with 16 bases in the middle. This CDR3 comprises 19 residues. The CDR3 region has the DNA TGTGCCAGCAGCCAAGAGGCGGGGGGTTTACGGTCCTATAATTCACCCCTCCACTTT. It is translated as CASSQEAGGLRSYNSPLHF.

This rearrangement joins TRBV3-1 (or the pseudogene TRBV3-2) to TRBJ2-7, with TRBD2 as a possible D gene (6 bases). V dropped 4 bases and J dropped 0 bases, with 13 bases sitting between them. The length of the CDR3 is 15 residues. Germline loops: CDR1 LGHDT, CDR2 YNNKEL (reference sequence). The CDR3 nucleotides are TGTGCCAGCAGCCGGGAGGTGGGGAGCTCCTACGAGCAGTACTTC. Protein: CASSREVGSSYEQYF.

V is TRBV27 and J is TRBJ2-5, with no clear D. This CDR3 is built from 11 residues. Germline CDR1 reads MNHEY; CDR2 reads SMNVEV (reference sequence). V was cut by 5 bases and J by 3 bases, with 4 bases left in between. The CDR3 DNA reads TGTGCCAGCAGTCTAAAAGAGACCCAGTACTTC. Amino acid sequence: CASSLKETQYF.

This chain connects TRBV5-1 to TRBJ2-3, with 8 bases identical to TRBD2. The trim removed 1 base at V and 2 bases at J, leaving 3 bases unmatched. This CDR3 has 15 residues. The germline gives CDR1 SGHRS, CDR2 YFSETQ. The CDR3 DNA sequence: TGCGCCAGCAGCTTGCCGGGAGGGGACACAGATACGCAGTATTTT. Translated, it gives CASSLPGGDTDTQYF.

The rearrangement links TRBV10-1 to TRBJ2-3; D uncertain. The CDR3 is 15 residues long. Germline lookup yields CDR1 WNHNN and CDR2 SYGVQD (reference sequence). With 10 bases removed from V and 1 base from J, the gap between germline ends came to 18 bases. CDR3 protein: CANPVAVSGTDTQYF. The CDR3 DNA reads TGCGCCAACCCTGTGGCGGTCAGTGGCACAGATACGCAGTATTTT.

The chain has TRBV25-1 and TRBJ2-2, with a tentative D call TRBD1 (5 bases). V dropped 3 bases and J dropped 6 bases, with 14 bases sitting between them. The CDR3 spans 15 residues. CDR1 and CDR2 (germline): MGHDK, SYGVNS. The CDR3 region has the DNA TGTGCCAGCAGTGATGATCGCCAGGGTTCCGGGGAGCTGTTTTTT. Protein sequence: CASSDDRQGSGELFF.

The rearrangement joins TRBV4-3 to TRBJ2-3; TRBD2 agrees at 10 bases. Germline V CDR1 and CDR2: LGHNA, YSLEER. The CDR3 runs to 17 residues. The junction had 8 bases not matched to a gene; V was cut back by 2 bases and J by 3 bases. CDR3 residues: CASSQSRTSGRTDTQYF. The CDR3 DNA is TGCGCCAGCAGCCAAAGCCGGACTAGCGGAAGAACAGATACGCAGTATTTT.

DNA for the CDR3: TGTGCCAGCAGCTTAGAGTCAGGGGTTAATGGCTACACCTTC. Translating it yields CASSLESGVNGYTF. This chain links TRBV7-9 with TRBJ1-2; D is possibly TRBD1 (6 bases). The CDR3 length is 14 residues. Germline V CDR1 and CDR2: SEHNR, FQNEAQ (reference sequence). Trimming took off 1 base at V and 6 bases at J, with 12 bases between the two ends.

This clone was recorded only once. The chain employs TRBV7-2 and TRBJ2-2; the D is unclear. The CDR3 runs 14 residues. Germline assignment: CDR1 SGHTA and CDR2 FQGNSA. The V gene lost 3 bases and the J gene lost 5 bases, with 10 bases spanning the gap. CDR3 loop: CASSFDSRTGELFF. The CDR3 DNA reads TGTGCCAGCAGCTTTGACTCTAGAACCGGGGAGCTGTTTTTT.

This clone was counted a few times. The J gene is TRBJ1-2, the V gene TRBV19, with D tentatively TRBD1 (5 bases). Germline V lookup: CDR1 LNHDA, CDR2 SQIVND (reference sequence). Trimming shortened V by 4 bases and J by 6 bases, and 9 bases separated the two germline ends. This CDR3 contains 12 residues. The CDR3 is CASSKTANGYTF. CDR3 DNA sequence: TGTGCCAGTAGTAAGACAGCCAATGGCTACACCTTC.

This clone occurred a few times. The gene calls are TRBV30 and TRBJ1-2; a possible D gene is TRBD1 (5 bases). The V end was cut by 0 bases, the J end by 7 bases, with 12 bases between. This CDR3 is 13 amino acids long. CDR1 and CDR2 from the germline V gene are GTSNPN and SVGIG (reference sequence). The CDR3 DNA is TGTGCCTGGAGTGTAGGGGTTACGATTGGCTACACCTTC. Its protein product is CAWSVGVTIGYTF.

V is TRBV6-5 and J is TRBJ1-1; 10 nucleotides line up with TRBD1. After removal of 2 bases from V and 8 bases from J, the junction contained 8 bases not matched to a gene. The CDR3 loop spans 15 amino acids. Per germline, CDR1 MNHEY and CDR2 SVGAGI. For the CDR3, the DNA is TGTGCCAGCAGTTACCAAGGGACAGGGGTGACCGAAGCTTTCTTT. Residues: CASSYQGTGVTEAFF.

The J gene is TRBJ2-7, the V gene TRBV3-1 (or the pseudogene TRBV3-2); tentatively, D is TRBD2 (6 bases). This CDR3 spans 13 amino acids. The V end was cut by 4 bases, the J end by 7 bases, with 14 bases between. Germline CDR1 is LGHDT and CDR2 is YNNKEL (reference sequence). In DNA, the CDR3 is TGTGCCAGCAGCCGTGTTCCGGGGAGGGAGCAGTACTTC. Protein product: CASSRVPGREQYF.

This clone has just one count. The chain carries TRBV2 and TRBJ2-3; 7 nucleotides match TRBD1. This CDR3 has 13 amino acids. V shed 6 bases, J shed 4 bases, and the junction held 4 bases outside the gene matches. CDR1 is SNHLY, CDR2 FYNNEI, per germline. CDR3 sequence: CASSDREADTQYF. The CDR3 DNA reads as TGTGCCAGCAGCGACAGGGAAGCAGATACGCAGTATTTT.

The chain recombines TRBV28 with TRBJ1-5, with 7 bases that match TRBD1. The V segment lost 5 bases and the J segment 2 bases; nucleotides outside the gene matches: 6. CDR1 MDHEN and CDR2 SYDVKM come from the germline V gene. The CDR3 contains 15 residues. The CDR3 nucleotides are TGTGCCAGCAGTCCACAGGGGATTGGCAATCAGCCCCAGCATTTT. This translates into CASSPQGIGNQPQHF.

The chain recombines TRBV28 with TRBJ1-2; 8 nucleotides match TRBD1. The ends lost 2 bases at V and 4 bases at J; junction bases unmatched: 3. Germline lookup yields CDR1 MDHEN and CDR2 SYDVKM. The CDR3 extends over 14 amino acids. The CDR3 spells CASSLGRGRYGYTF. The CDR3 coding sequence is TGTGCCAGCAGTTTAGGCAGGGGGCGCTATGGCTACACCTTC.

The rearrangement joins TRBV15 to TRBJ1-2; 8 bases match TRBD1. The CDR3 contains 13 residues. With V trimmed by 4 bases and J by 6 bases, 4 bases remained unmatched. CDR1 and CDR2 (germline): LNHNV, YYDKDF (reference sequence). The CDR3, as DNA: TGTGCCACCAGCAAAGCAGGGGGCGATGGCTACACCTTC. Protein product: CATSKAGGDGYTF.

The chain links TRBV18 to TRBJ1-5; D is perhaps TRBD1 (6 bases). Per germline, CDR1 KGHSH and CDR2 LQKENI. The CDR3 totals 14 residues. With 3 bases removed from V and 5 bases from J, the gap between germline ends came to 11 bases. The chain's CDR3 is CASSPQGTDQPQHF. The CDR3 DNA reads TGTGCCAGCTCACCCCAGGGGACGGATCAGCCCCAGCATTTT.

The CDR3 loop reads CASSARQGAADTQYF. The CDR3 DNA follows: TGTGCCAGCAGCGCCAGACAGGGGGCCGCAGATACGCAGTATTTT. The chain links TRBV9 to TRBJ2-3; TRBD1 agrees at 10 bases. Germline V gene lookup returns CDR1 SGDLS and CDR2 YYNGEE. The CDR3 extends over 15 amino acids. V lost 3 bases to trimming and J lost 4 bases; unmatched junction nucleotides: 5.

CDR3 protein: CASSSIQGGGYYGYTF. In DNA form, the CDR3 reads TGTGCCAGCAGCTCCATACAGGGGGGAGGCTACTATGGCTACACCTTC. The chain carries TRBV11-2 and TRBJ1-2, with 8 bases fitting TRBD1. Looked up from germline, CDR1 is SGHAT and CDR2 is FQNNGV. Trimming cost V 4 bases and J 3 bases; bases outside gene matches: 10. CDR3 length equals 16 residues.

For this clone: One base away lies a much larger clone, so this may be a sequencing read error. The genes are TRBV7-9 and TRBJ2-7, with 9 bases matching TRBD1. Germline V gives CDR1 SEHNR, CDR2 FQNEAQ (reference sequence). The CDR3 runs 15 residues. The CDR3 sequence: CTSSLEGQGNYEQYF. The DNA of the CDR3 is TGTACCAGCAGCTTAGAGGGACAGGGAAACTACGAGCAGTACTTC. Full variable domain (outside the CDR3, taken from reference TRBV7-9 and TRBJ2-7): DTGVSQNPRHKITKRGQNVTFRCDPISEHNRLYWYRQTLGQGPEFLTYFQNEAQLEKSRLLSDRFSAERPKGSFSTLEIQRTEQGDSAMYLCTSSLEGQGNYEQYFGPGTRLTVT.

V is TRBV3-1 (or the pseudogene TRBV3-2) and J is TRBJ1-2; D might be TRBD1 (6 bases). The CDR3 totals 13 residues. CDR1 and CDR2 from the germline V gene are LGHDT and YNNKEL (reference sequence). Trimming removed 0 bases from V and 8 bases from J, with 10 bases in between. CDR3: CASSQEAGVGYTF. CDR3 DNA sequence: TGTGCCAGCAGCCAAGAGGCAGGGGTGGGCTACACCTTC.

This clone was counted a few times. This chain uses TRBV27 with TRBJ2-7, with D perhaps TRBD2 (6 bases). V was cut by 5 bases and J by 5 bases, with 19 bases left in between. The CDR3 has 15 residues. Germline loops: CDR1 MNHEY, CDR2 SMNVEV (reference sequence). DNA of the CDR3: TGTGCCAGCAGTCCCCGGGATACGGGGGACGACGAGCAGTACTTC. It codes for CASSPRDTGDDEQYF.